The 16 T cell receptor beta chains given below trace back to one sample, sequenced in a study of blood T cell repertoires in COVID-19 (dated by TCRdb to about 2020). The protocol used for the library was the immunoSEQ multiplex PCR assay. Drawn from immuneACCESS, this table holds only the in-frame rearrangements with V and J called that TCRdb kept. Clones are partly lost; checked studies trace under half to an unresolved V gene and leave the rest unexplained. This sample gives 290,000 or so clones in total; roughly 80% of them show up just once. The biggest ten clones account for about 5% of the sample. Sequenced input: PBMCs or T cells enriched from blood (not recorded which). These receptors came from a man aged 40-50 years who had been exposed to COVID-19.

The chain couples TRBV29-1 to TRBJ2-1; 14 bases are a match to TRBD2. The germline gives CDR1 SQVTM, CDR2 ANQGSEA. The length of the CDR3 is 14 residues. V lost 6 bases and J lost 15; bases outside the gene matches: 13. The CDR3 bases are TGCAGCGTGGAGACTAGCGGGAGGGCCGGTGGGTCGTTCTTC. It yields the protein CSVETSGRAGGSFF.

This sequence joins TRBV10-3 and TRBJ2-1; 7 nucleotides line up with TRBD1. The CDR3 has 15 amino acids. Losses at the gene ends were 4 bases for V and 5 bases for J; bases not matched to a gene: 8. Germline loops: CDR1 ENHRY, CDR2 SYGVKD. In nucleotides, the CDR3 is TGTGCCATCAGTGGAGGGGGCGGAAGAGACAATGAGCAGTTCTTC. Its translation is CAISGGGGRDNEQFF.

Here the CDR3 DNA reads TGTGCCAGCAACCTAGTGGTGAACACTGAAGCTTTCTTT. It codes for CASNLVVNTEAFF. The V gene is TRBV6-5, the J gene TRBJ1-1; D gene uncertain. V gave up 7 bases and J gave up 0 bases, with 9 bases separating them. Germline V gives CDR1 MNHEY, CDR2 SVGAGI. This CDR3 spans 13 amino acids.

The chain has TRBV2 and TRBJ2-7; D may be TRBD2 (5 bases). Germline V gene sequence: CDR1 SNHLY, CDR2 FYNNEI. The CDR3 covers 12 residues. The V and J ends lost 7 bases and 2 bases respectively, with 9 bases between them. The CDR3 region is CASISGAYEQYF. The CDR3 DNA is TGTGCCAGCATCTCCGGGGCCTACGAGCAGTACTTC.

This rearrangement joins TRBV13 to TRBJ2-7; TRBD2 matches at 8 bases. V lost 10 bases to trimming and J lost 7 bases; unmatched junction nucleotides: 15. The CDR3 spans 14 residues. Germline V gene sequence: CDR1 PRHDT, CDR2 FYEKMQ (reference sequence). The CDR3 region is CATRVAGRATEQYF. CDR3 nucleotide sequence: TGTGCCACTCGAGTAGCGGGGAGGGCTACGGAGCAGTACTTC. Combining the CDR3 with reference TRBV13 and TRBJ2-7 gives the whole variable domain AAGVIQSPRHLIKEKRETATLKCYPIPRHDTVYWYQQGPGQDPQFLISFYEKMQSDKGSIPDRFSAQQFSDYHSELNMSSLELGDSALYFCATRVAGRATEQYFGPGTRLTVT.

The genes are TRBV5-1 and TRBJ2-1; maybe TRBD1 (5 bases). The V end lost 0 bases, the J end lost 6 bases, and 13 bases lay between the germline ends. The CDR3 spans 15 residues. Germline loops: CDR1 SGHRS, CDR2 YFSETQ. The CDR3 here is CASSLGDDSLNEQFF. The CDR3 DNA sequence: TGCGCCAGCAGCTTGGGAGATGACAGCCTCAATGAGCAGTTCTTC.

The chain has TRBV19 and TRBJ2-5; 9 nucleotides agree with TRBD1. With 5 bases clipped from V and 2 bases from J, the junction kept 6 bases outside the gene matches. Germline CDR1 and CDR2: LNHDA and SQIVND (reference sequence). The CDR3 consists of 15 residues. The CDR3 here is CASSFRTGVQETQYF. For the CDR3, the DNA is TGTGCCAGTAGTTTTCGGACAGGGGTTCAAGAGACCCAGTACTTC.

This rearrangement joins TRBV25-1 to TRBJ1-3, with D tentatively TRBD1 (5 bases). V dropped 5 bases and J dropped 2 bases, with 13 bases sitting between them. This CDR3 spans 15 amino acids. Looked up from germline, CDR1 is MGHDK and CDR2 is SYGVNS. Here the CDR3 DNA reads TGTGCCAGCAGTCCCGCCGTCAGGGCTGGAAACACCATATATTTT. Amino acid sequence: CASSPAVRAGNTIYF.

V gene TRBV11-2 combines with J gene TRBJ1-4, with TRBD1 identical over 9 bases. The CDR3 sequence is 16 residues long. V lost 1 base to trimming and J lost 3 bases; unmatched junction nucleotides: 3. The germline CDR1 and CDR2 sequences are SGHAT and FQNNGV. CDR3 bases: TGTGCCAGCAGCTTAGTGACAGGGGGAGCTAATGAAAAACTGTTTTTT. This encodes CASSLVTGGANEKLFF.

The CDR3 is CASSLSWTGSYEQYF. CDR3 sequence (DNA): TGTGCCAGCAGTTTGTCATGGACAGGCTCCTACGAGCAGTACTTC. The rearrangement links TRBV27 to TRBJ2-7; 7 nucleotides align to TRBD1. Germline trimming cut 3 bases from V and 0 bases from J; bases unmatched to any gene: 5. Germline V gene data show CDR1 as MNHEY and CDR2 as SMNVEV (reference sequence). The CDR3 length is 15 residues.

This chain joins TRBV25-1 and TRBJ2-3; 9 bases are a match to TRBD2. The CDR3 has 15 amino acids. J lost 6 bases, V lost 2 bases, and 6 bases had no gene match. CDR1 is MGHDK, CDR2 SYGVNS, per germline. The CDR3 coding sequence is TGTGCCAGCAGTGAAGGAACACTAGCGGGCGATACGCAGTATTTT. This encodes CASSEGTLAGDTQYF.

The V call is TRBV10-3, the J call TRBJ2-2, with a weak D call TRBD1 (5 bases). V was clipped by 4 bases and J by 6 bases, with 6 bases between them. CDR3 size: 12 residues. CDR1 and CDR2 (germline): ENHRY, SYGVKD. The CDR3 reads CAISGGPGELFF. The DNA of the CDR3 is TGTGCCATCAGTGGGGGCCCCGGGGAGCTGTTTTTT.

The rearrangement links TRBV12-3 or TRBV12-4 to TRBJ1-2, with a possible D match to TRBD1 (6 bases). With 6 bases removed from V and 4 bases from J, the gap between germline ends came to 12 bases. The CDR3 runs to 13 residues. The CDR3 loop reads CASRTTGLYGYTF. The CDR3 nucleotides are TGTGCCAGCAGGACAACAGGGCTCTATGGCTACACCTTC.

This rearrangement joins TRBV11-2 to TRBJ2-7; weak D call: TRBD2 (6 bases). Germline V gives CDR1 SGHAT, CDR2 FQNNGV. The CDR3 runs to 14 residues. Trimming took 5 bases from V and 1 from J, leaving 12 bases between them. CDR3 region: CASSPPGLSYEQYF. CDR3 sequence (DNA): TGTGCCAGCAGCCCCCCGGGACTTTCCTACGAGCAGTACTTC.

This clone was counted a few times. This rearrangement joins TRBV5-1 to TRBJ1-1; D remains ambiguous. Trimming removed 5 bases at V and 3 bases at J, with 14 bases between. CDR3 size: 14 residues. The germline CDR1 and CDR2 sequences are SGHRS and YFSETQ. CDR3 sequence: CASRSGGADTEAFF. The DNA for the CDR3 is TGCGCCAGCAGAAGTGGAGGCGCGGACACTGAAGCTTTCTTT.

This rearrangement joins TRBV13 to TRBJ1-1; a possible D gene is TRBD1 (5 bases). The V gene lost 4 bases and the J gene lost 8 bases, with 14 bases spanning the gap. Germline assignment: CDR1 PRHDT and CDR2 FYEKMQ (reference sequence). The CDR3 is 13 amino acids. This CDR3 is CASSSAITGEAFF. The CDR3 DNA sequence: TGTGCCAGCAGCTCCGCGATAACAGGAGAAGCTTTCTTT.